This T cell receptor beta chain emerged from a study of cytomegalovirus exposure and HLA in healthy donors. Overall study findings and caveats: The authors listed 150 or so TCR beta chains as cytomegalovirus-associated. Reportedly, diagnosis of cytomegalovirus status by the classifier showed high specificity and sensitivity. It was confirmed in vitro that a few of the CMV-associated chains were specific for CMV antigens.

CDR3 length: 15 residues. Germline values: CDR1 MNHNY, CDR2 SVGAGI (reference sequence). The germline V and J ends were trimmed by 5 bases and 7 bases, with 20 bases remaining between them. The donors were members of the roughly 130-subject validation cohort (separate from the approximately 670-subject first cohort). Concerning this clone itself: Antigen: not known.

Some clones are missing from TCRdb's copy, which holds only in-frame ones; the method was immunoSEQ multiplex PCR. Among roughly 330,000 clones listed, around 90% were seen once. The chain is built from TRBV6-6 and TRBJ1-2, with no clear D. The sequence came from a woman in her 30s in good health and CMV-seropositive. The sequenced sample consisted of PBMCs. The CDR3 spells CASSAISLVEAGYTF. CDR3 coding DNA: TGTGCCAGCAGTGCGATTTCTCTGGTCGAGGCTGGCTACACCTTC.